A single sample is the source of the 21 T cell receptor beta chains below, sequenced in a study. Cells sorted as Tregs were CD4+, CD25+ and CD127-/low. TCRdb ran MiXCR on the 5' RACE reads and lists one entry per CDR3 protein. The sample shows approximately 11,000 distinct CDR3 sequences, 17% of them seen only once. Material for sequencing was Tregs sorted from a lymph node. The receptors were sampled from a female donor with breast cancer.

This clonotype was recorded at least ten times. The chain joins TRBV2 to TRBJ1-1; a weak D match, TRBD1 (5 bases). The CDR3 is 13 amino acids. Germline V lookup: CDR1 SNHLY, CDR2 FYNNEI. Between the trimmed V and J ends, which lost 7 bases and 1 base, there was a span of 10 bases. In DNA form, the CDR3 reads TGTGCCAGCAAACAGGACTCGAACACTGAAGCTTTCTTT. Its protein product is CASKQDSNTEAFF.

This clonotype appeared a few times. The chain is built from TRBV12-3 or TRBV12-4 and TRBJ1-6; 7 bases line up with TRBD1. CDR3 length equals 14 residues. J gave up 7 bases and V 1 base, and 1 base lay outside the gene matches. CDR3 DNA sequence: TGTGCCAGCAGTTTAGAACAGGGGAATTCACCCCTCCACTTT. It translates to CASSLEQGNSPLHF.

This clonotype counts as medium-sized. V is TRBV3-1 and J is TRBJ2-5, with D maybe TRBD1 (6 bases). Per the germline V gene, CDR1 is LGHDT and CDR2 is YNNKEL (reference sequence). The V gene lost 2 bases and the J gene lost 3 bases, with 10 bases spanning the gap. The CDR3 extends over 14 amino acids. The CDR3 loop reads CASSQTTGKETQYF. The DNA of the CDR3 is TGTGCCAGCAGCCAAACTACAGGGAAAGAGACCCAGTACTTC.

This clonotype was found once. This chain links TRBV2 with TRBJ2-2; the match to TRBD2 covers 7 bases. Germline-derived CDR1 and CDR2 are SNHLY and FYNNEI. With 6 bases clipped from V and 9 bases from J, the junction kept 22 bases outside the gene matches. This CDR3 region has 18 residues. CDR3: CASRGREGRFKGSRELFF. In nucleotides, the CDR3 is TGTGCCAGCAGAGGAAGGGAGGGCCGCTTTAAGGGTAGCCGGGAGCTGTTTTTT.

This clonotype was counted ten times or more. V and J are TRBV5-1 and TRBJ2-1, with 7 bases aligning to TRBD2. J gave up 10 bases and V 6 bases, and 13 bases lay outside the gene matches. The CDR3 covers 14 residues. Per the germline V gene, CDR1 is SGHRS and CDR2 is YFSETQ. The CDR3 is CASKAGPDFGEQFF. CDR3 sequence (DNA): TGCGCCAGCAAAGCGGGACCTGATTTCGGAGAGCAGTTCTTC.

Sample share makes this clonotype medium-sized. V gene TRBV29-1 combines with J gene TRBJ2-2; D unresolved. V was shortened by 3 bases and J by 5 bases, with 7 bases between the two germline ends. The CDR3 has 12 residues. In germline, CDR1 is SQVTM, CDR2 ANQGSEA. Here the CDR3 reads CSVDVQTGELFF. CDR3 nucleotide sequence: TGCAGCGTTGATGTTCAGACCGGGGAGCTGTTTTTT.

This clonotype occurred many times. CDR3 coding DNA: TGTGCCAGCAGTTTAGAAACCGCCGAAGATACGCAGTATTTT. Translating it yields CASSLETAEDTQYF. The chain combines TRBV12-3 or TRBV12-4 with TRBJ2-3, with D unclear. The CDR3 is 14 residues long. V was trimmed by 1 base and J by 5 bases, leaving 10 bases between them.

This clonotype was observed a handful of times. The CDR3 bases are TGCGCCAGCAGCTTGTCGTATACGGATACGCAGTATTTT. It is translated as CASSLSYTDTQYF. This chain joins TRBV5-1 and TRBJ2-3, with no clear D. The CDR3 extends over 13 amino acids. Trimming left V 1 base short and J 6 bases short, with 9 bases between. Per germline, CDR1 SGHRS and CDR2 YFSETQ. Supplemented by reference TRBV5-1 and TRBJ2-3, the full variable domain reads KAGVTQTPRYLIKTRGQQVTLSCSPISGHRSVSWYQQTPGQGLQFLFEYFSETQRNKGNFPGRFSGRQFSNSRSEMNVSTLELGDSALYLCASSLSYTDTQYFGPGTRLTVL.

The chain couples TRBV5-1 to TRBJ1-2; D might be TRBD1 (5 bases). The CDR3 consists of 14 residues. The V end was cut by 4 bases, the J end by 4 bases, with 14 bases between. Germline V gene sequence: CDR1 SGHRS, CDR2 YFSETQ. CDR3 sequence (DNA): TGCGCCAGCAGCGACGACGGGACCGGCTATGGCTACACCTTC. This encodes CASSDDGTGYGYTF.

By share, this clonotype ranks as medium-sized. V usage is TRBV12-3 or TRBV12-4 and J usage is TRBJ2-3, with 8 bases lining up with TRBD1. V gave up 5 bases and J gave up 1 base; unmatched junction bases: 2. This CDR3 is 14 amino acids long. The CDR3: CASSPTGGTDTQYF. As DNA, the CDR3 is TGTGCCAGCAGTCCGACAGGGGGCACAGATACGCAGTATTTT.

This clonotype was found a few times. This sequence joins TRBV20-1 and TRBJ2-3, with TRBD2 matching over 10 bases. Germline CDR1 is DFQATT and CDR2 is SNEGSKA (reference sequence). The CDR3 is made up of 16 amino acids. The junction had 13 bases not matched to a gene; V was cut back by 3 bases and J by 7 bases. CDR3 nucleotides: TGCAGTGCTAGTTTTATATCTAGCGGGAGTAGAAATACGCAGTATTTT. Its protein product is CSASFISSGSRNTQYF.

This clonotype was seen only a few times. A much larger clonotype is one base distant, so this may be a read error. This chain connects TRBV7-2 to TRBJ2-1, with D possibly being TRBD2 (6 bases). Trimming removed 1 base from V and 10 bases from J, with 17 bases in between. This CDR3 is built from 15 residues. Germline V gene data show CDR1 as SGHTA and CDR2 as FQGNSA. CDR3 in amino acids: CTSSLDSGRASEQFF. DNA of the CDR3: TGTACCAGCAGCTTAGACAGCGGGCGCGCCTCGGAGCAGTTCTTC.

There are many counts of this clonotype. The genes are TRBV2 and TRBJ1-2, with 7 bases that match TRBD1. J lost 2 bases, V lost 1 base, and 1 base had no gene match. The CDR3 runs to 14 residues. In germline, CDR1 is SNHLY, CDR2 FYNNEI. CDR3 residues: CASSEGGQNYGYTF. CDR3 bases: TGTGCCAGCAGTGAAGGGGGACAGAACTATGGCTACACCTTC.

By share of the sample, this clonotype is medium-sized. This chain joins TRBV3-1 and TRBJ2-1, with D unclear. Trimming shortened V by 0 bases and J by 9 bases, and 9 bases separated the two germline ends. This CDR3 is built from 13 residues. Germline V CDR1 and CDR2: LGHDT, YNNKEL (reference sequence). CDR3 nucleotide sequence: TGTGCCAGCAGCCAAGATCGAGTGGGTGAGCAGTTCTTC. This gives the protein CASSQDRVGEQFF.

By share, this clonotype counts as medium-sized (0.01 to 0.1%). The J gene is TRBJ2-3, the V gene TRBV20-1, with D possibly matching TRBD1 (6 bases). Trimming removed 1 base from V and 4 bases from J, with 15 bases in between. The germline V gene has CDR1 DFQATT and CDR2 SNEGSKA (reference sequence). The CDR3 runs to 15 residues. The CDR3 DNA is TGCAGTGCTAGAGGGGAACTAGGGGGTTCAGATACGCAGTATTTT. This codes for CSARGELGGSDTQYF.

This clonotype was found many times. The CDR3 sequence: CAWSPPWRDSEAFF. The CDR3 DNA reads TGTGCCTGGAGTCCCCCCTGGCGTGACTCTGAAGCTTTCTTT. The J gene is TRBJ1-1, the V gene TRBV30; no definite D call. The V end lost 2 bases, the J end lost 6 bases, and 16 bases lay between the germline ends. CDR1 is GTSNPN and CDR2 is SVGIG in the germline V gene (reference sequence). CDR3 length equals 14 residues.

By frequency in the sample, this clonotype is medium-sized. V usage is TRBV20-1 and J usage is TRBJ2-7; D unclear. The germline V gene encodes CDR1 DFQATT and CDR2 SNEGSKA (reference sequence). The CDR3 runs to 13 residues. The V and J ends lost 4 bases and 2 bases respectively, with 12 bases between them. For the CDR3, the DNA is TGCAGTGCTATTGAGGTCAGCACCTACGAGCAGTACTTC. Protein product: CSAIEVSTYEQYF.

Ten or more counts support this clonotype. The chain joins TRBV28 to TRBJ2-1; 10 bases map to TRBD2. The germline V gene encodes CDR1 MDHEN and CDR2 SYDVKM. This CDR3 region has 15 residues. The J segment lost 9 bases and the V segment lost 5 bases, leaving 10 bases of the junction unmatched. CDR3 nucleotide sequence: TGTGCCAGCAGTCCAGCGACTAGCGGGTGGAGTGAGCAGTTCTTC. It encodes CASSPATSGWSEQFF. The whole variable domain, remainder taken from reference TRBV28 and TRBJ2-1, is DVKVTQSSRYLVKRTGEKVFLECVQDMDHENMFWYRQDPGLGLRLIYFSYDVKMKEKGDIPEGYSVSREKKERFSLILESASTNQTSMYLCASSPATSGWSEQFFGPGTRLTVL.

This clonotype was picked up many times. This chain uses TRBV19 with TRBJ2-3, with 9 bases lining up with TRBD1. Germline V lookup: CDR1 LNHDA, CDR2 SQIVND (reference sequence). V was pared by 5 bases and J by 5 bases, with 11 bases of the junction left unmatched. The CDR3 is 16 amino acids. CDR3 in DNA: TGTGCCAGTAGTCTTGCGGCGGGACAGGGACGAGATACGCAGTATTTT. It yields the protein CASSLAAGQGRDTQYF.

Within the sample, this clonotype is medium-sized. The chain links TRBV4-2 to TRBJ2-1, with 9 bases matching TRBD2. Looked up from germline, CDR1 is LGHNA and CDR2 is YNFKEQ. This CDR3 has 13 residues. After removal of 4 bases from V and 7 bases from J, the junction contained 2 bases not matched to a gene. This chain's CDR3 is CASSPGLANEQFF. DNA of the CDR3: TGTGCCAGCAGCCCGGGACTAGCAAATGAGCAGTTCTTC.

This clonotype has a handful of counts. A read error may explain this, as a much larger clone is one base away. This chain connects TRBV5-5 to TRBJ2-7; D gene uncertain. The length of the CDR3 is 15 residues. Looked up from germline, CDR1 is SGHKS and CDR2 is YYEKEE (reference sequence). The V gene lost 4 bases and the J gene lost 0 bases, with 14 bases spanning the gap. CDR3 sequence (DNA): TGTGCCAGCAGCCCGTCGAGAACTATCTCCTACGAGCAGTACTTC. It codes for CASSPSRTISYEQYF.